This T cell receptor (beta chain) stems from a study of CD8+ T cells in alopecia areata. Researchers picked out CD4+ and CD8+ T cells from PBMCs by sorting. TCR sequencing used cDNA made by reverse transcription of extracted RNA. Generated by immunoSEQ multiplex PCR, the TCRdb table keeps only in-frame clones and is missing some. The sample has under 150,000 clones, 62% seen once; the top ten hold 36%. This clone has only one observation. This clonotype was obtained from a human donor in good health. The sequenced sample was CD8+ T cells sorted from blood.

As DNA, the CDR3 is TGTGCCAGCAGCCTGGGACAGGGTAACACTGAAGCTTTCTTT. Its protein product is CASSLGQGNTEAFF. The chain uses TRBV7-9 and TRBJ1-1; TRBD1 matches at 9 bases. The CDR3 runs 14 residues. V was pared by 5 bases and J by 2 bases, with 3 bases of the junction left unmatched. The germline gives CDR1 SEHNR, CDR2 FQNEAQ (reference sequence).